This TCR beta chain was recorded in a study of shared clonotypes between healthy human individuals (dated by TCRdb to about 2020). General notes on the study: A few men and two women, aged 18 to 49 years, made up the cohort. For each donor, CD4 naive and CD4 memory were each run on three plates, CD8 naive on two plates, and CD8 memory on one plate. To estimate repertoire size and how much clonotype sharing occurs between individuals, the study deeply sequenced the blood TCR repertoires of several healthy adults. To increase sequencing depth and limit assay-specific biases, different laboratories used diverse techniques to prepare libraries and sequence TCR repertoires. Between about 0.85 and 9.5 billion PBMCs per donor were obtained by leukapheresis.

About this clone: Its target antigen remains unknown. Base qualities are not provided; no much larger clone lies one nucleotide away.

Using the deep immunoSEQ assay, multiplex PCR amplified TCR CDR3 regions from genomic DNA. For each cell subset, the extracted genomic DNA was distributed evenly across all wells of several immunoSEQ 96-well plates, and each plate served as one replicate. Each replicate PCR for sorted subsets received about 200 ng genomic DNA, equal to tens of thousands of T cell genomes. Purified libraries were measured with a Qubit 3.0 fluorometer, size-checked on a Bioanalyzer 2100, and measured again with the KAPA Library Quantification kit. Every immunoSEQ 96-well plate was sequenced on a separate single-read 150-cycle Illumina NextSeq 550 flow cell. The paper's processing steps were these. The immunoSEQ output contained only junctional sequences without quality scores, so filtering could not match that applied to full-length reads. To assign V/J genes and CDR3, sequences were annotated using PyIR, a Python wrapper for IgBLAST v1.9, with IMGT germline references. Reads were removed for weak V/J assignments (E-value above 1e-6), missing CDR3, stop codons, out-of-frame junctions, or ambiguous translated residues. V3J clonotypes were defined by identical inferred V gene, J gene, and CDR3 amino acid sequence. Percentage overlap between repertoires was calculated by dividing the number of shared unique clonotypes by the size of the smaller repertoire. RTK rarefaction, the Chao1 estimator, and Recon v2.1 estimates of unobserved clonotypes were used to assess repertoire richness. For all TCRbeta clonotypes obtained by the gDNA method from several donors, generation probabilities were computed with OLGA. Entries here come from immuneACCESS through TCRdb and include only in-frame sequences with V and J called. Some clones fail to appear in such tables; in the studies checked, an unresolved V gene covers under half of the shortfall, and the cause of the remainder is unknown. The V and J calls and the clone size are those of that table, but D and trimming were determined from the DNA. A total of 850,000 to 1,100,000 clones appear in this sample, approximately 75% of them only once. More than 0.85% of the sample belongs to the ten largest clones.

From the cysteine through the phenylalanine, the CDR3 covers 13 amino acids. The only DNA kept is the CDR3, 39 bases in frame from the first base. Taken from the germline V gene, the CDR1 and CDR2 loops are MNHNS and SASEGT. The V and J ends are trimmed by 5 bases and 7 bases, leaving 12 bases between them. The donors were healthy, HIV-negative adults with no recently reported acute infections or vaccinations. Every donor was a Caucasian adult living in Nashville, Tennessee, USA. CD4+ T cells were enriched through magnetic negative selection, after which naive cells were positively selected on CD45RA and the remaining negative fraction served as the memory subset. After blood collection by leukapheresis, PBMCs were isolated using Ficoll-Histopaque density gradient centrifugation and then cryopreserved in the vapor phase of liquid nitrogen. Purity and quantity of every magnetically sorted T cell population were checked by analytical flow cytometry. Genomic DNA was isolated from each sorted fraction and quantified by UV absorbance on a Nanodrop 2000c.

The study at large found these results: Only blood was sampled, and tissue TCR repertoires likely differ from those in blood. Roughly 5% of naive CD4, around 3.6% of naive CD8, roughly 2.4% of memory CD4, and 0.35% to 0.5% of memory CD8 clonotypes were shared across a few donors. Compared with non-shared clonotypes, clonotypes shared by all four sorted-subset donors had higher generation probabilities. Pairwise subsampling indicated that sequencing depth was expected to affect the degree of clonotype sharing among donors. Estimated clonotype richness was generally larger for naive than for memory subsets. The small number of donors limited the genetic and exposure-history diversity represented. Even with the large sequencing depth, rarefaction of the sorted-subset datasets indicated that sequencing was incomplete.

The receptor comes from a young man in good health. Some clones in this sample may be carry-over from other donors' samples. The chain is assembled from TRBV6-1 and TRBJ2-1; TRBD2 is a possible D gene, resting on 5 matching bases. The specimen was memory CD4+ T cells from PBMCs. The sample's cell subset or site label is to be understood as: CD45RA-negative fraction. The nucleotides read TGTGCCAGCAGTTTCAACGGGGAGAATGAGCAGTTCTTC. Translated, this is CASSFNGENEQFF.